These 7 T cell receptor beta chains were all obtained from the same sample, sequenced in a study of T cells after yellow fever vaccination. Each CDR3 protein gets one entry after TCRdb re-called the 5' RACE reads with MiXCR. The sample shows 50,000 or so distinct CDR3 sequences, approximately 6.9% of them seen only once. Source: CD8+ T cells sorted from PBMCs, taken on the day of the first yellow fever vaccination. The receptors were gathered from a man younger than 35 who received the YFV17D yellow fever vaccine.

At least ten counts were recorded for this clonotype. This chain links TRBV20-1 with TRBJ2-7; D is ambiguous. The CDR3 runs to 11 residues. Germline CDR1 and CDR2: DFQATT and SNEGSKA (reference sequence). V was trimmed by 1 base and J by 4 bases, leaving 5 bases between them. The chain's CDR3 is CSARVLYEQYV. CDR3 DNA sequence: TGCAGTGCTAGAGTCCTATACGAGCAGTACGTC.

This clonotype was recorded at least ten times. The J gene is TRBJ2-5, the V gene TRBV5-1; TRBD2 matches 10 bases. CDR1 and CDR2 (germline): SGHRS, YFSETQ. The CDR3 is 14 residues long. V trimming: 4 bases; J trimming: 5 bases; junction bases outside the gene matches: 5. CDR3 DNA: TGCGCCAGCAGCCTAGCGGGGGCGTGGGAGACCCAGTACTTC. It translates to CASSLAGAWETQYF.

V gene TRBV9 combines with J gene TRBJ2-3; a possible D gene is TRBD2 (6 bases). The CDR3 consists of 15 residues. CDR1 is SGDLS, CDR2 YYNGEE, per germline. The V and J ends lost 0 bases and 4 bases respectively, with 12 bases between them. The CDR3, as DNA: TGTGCCAGCAGCGTAGGAGACTGGGGGGCAGATACGCAGTATTTT. This sequence encodes CASSVGDWGADTQYF. Based on the CDR3 plus reference TRBV9 and TRBJ2-3, the full variable domain is DSGVTQTPKHLITATGQRVTLRCSPRSGDLSVYWYQQSLDQGLQFLIQYYNGEERAKGNILERFSAQQFPDLHSELNLSSLELGDSALYFCASSVGDWGADTQYFGPGTRLTVL.

This clonotype was detected ten times or more. The gene calls are TRBV6-2 or TRBV6-3 and TRBJ2-1, with D possibly TRBD2 on 6 matching bases. Germline V gives CDR1 MNHEY, CDR2 SVGEGT. The V and J ends lost 8 bases and 2 bases respectively, with 10 bases between them. This CDR3 contains 13 residues. Here the CDR3 reads CASRGLAYNEQFF. CDR3 nucleotides: TGTGCCAGCCGGGGGTTAGCCTACAATGAGCAGTTCTTC.

This clonotype was counted ten times or more. The chain joins TRBV7-8 to TRBJ2-5, with D tentatively TRBD2 (5 bases). Trimming took off 0 bases at V and 1 base at J, with 12 bases between the two ends. The germline V gene encodes CDR1 SGHVS and CDR2 FQNEAQ. The CDR3 length is 16 residues. For the CDR3, the DNA is TGTGCCAGCAGCTTAGCGGTTGACGGGATCCAAGAGACCCAGTACTTC. It encodes CASSLAVDGIQETQYF.

This clonotype appeared many times. The chain couples TRBV6-5 to TRBJ2-2; TRBD1 is a possible D gene (6 bases). Trimming took off 4 bases at V and 0 bases at J, with 9 bases between the two ends. This CDR3 has 15 residues. Germline V gene data show CDR1 as MNHEY and CDR2 as SVGAGI. CDR3 loop: CASSSGQANTGELFF. In nucleotides, the CDR3 is TGTGCCAGCAGTTCGGGACAAGCGAACACCGGGGAGCTGTTTTTT.

This clonotype showed up just a few times. The chain combines TRBV19 with TRBJ1-5, with D tentatively TRBD1 (6 bases). The germline V gene has CDR1 LNHDA and CDR2 SQIVND (reference sequence). CDR3 length equals 15 residues. Trimming took 6 bases from V and 1 from J, leaving 13 bases between them. Here the CDR3 reads CASRGTPRSNQPQHF. Here the CDR3 DNA reads TGTGCCAGTAGAGGGACACCCCGAAGCAATCAGCCCCAGCATTTT.